These 25 T cell receptor beta chains came from one sample sequenced in a study of cytomegalovirus exposure and HLA in healthy donors. Amplification used 60 Vbeta primers and 13 Jbeta primers. Sequencing used immunoSEQ multiplex PCR; TCRdb keeps in-frame clones, though not all of them. The top ten hold about 1.6% of the sample, which has fewer than 250,000 clones, more than 75% seen once. Sequencing input: PBMCs. The receptors derive from a woman aged 50 to 60 in good health and CMV-seronegative.

J is TRBJ2-7 and V is TRBV7-8; perhaps TRBD2 as D (6 bases). V dropped 5 bases and J dropped 7 bases, with 18 bases sitting between them. The germline V gene encodes CDR1 SGHVS and CDR2 FQNEAQ. The length of the CDR3 is 14 residues. The CDR3 loop is CASSPPGLAWEQYF. CDR3 bases: TGTGCCAGCAGCCCACCGGGACTGGCCTGGGAGCAGTACTTC. The variable domain in full, with the rest retrieved from reference TRBV7-8 and TRBJ2-7, is GAGVSQSPRYKVAKRGQDVALRCDPISGHVSLFWYQQALGQGPEFLTYFQNEAQLDKSGLPSDRFFAERPEGSVSTLKIQRTQQEDSAVYLCASSPPGLAWEQYFGPGTRLTVT.

The chain employs TRBV19 and TRBJ1-1; D not resolved. The CDR3 contains 11 residues. V lost 7 bases, J lost 2 bases, and 5 bases lay in between. Germline CDR1 and CDR2: LNHDA and SQIVND (reference sequence). CDR3 sequence (DNA): TGTGCCAGTAACACCAACACTGAAGCTTTCTTT. Translated: CASNTNTEAFF. The variable domain in full, completed from reference TRBV19 and TRBJ1-1, reads DGGITQSPKYLFRKEGQNVTLSCEQNLNHDAMYWYRQDPGQGLRLIYYSQIVNDFQKGDIAEGYSVSREKKESFPLTVTSAQKNPTAFYLCASNTNTEAFFGQGTRLTVV.

V and J are TRBV7-9 and TRBJ1-1, with D unresolved. Germline V gene data show CDR1 as SEHNR and CDR2 as FQNEAQ (reference sequence). This CDR3 is 13 amino acids long. Trimming left V 4 bases short and J 6 bases short, with 12 bases between. CDR3 region: CASSYHEVAEAFF. CDR3 nucleotide sequence: TGTGCCAGCAGCTATCACGAGGTTGCTGAAGCTTTCTTT.

This clone was seen just once. The chain recombines TRBV18 with TRBJ2-3, with 14 bases lining up with TRBD2. Germline V gene data show CDR1 as KGHSH and CDR2 as LQKENI. The CDR3 totals 19 residues. V shed 6 bases and J 4 bases; nucleotides not matched to a gene: 15. The CDR3 region has the DNA TGTGCCAGCTCCACCCTTGGACTAGCGGGAGGCCGGGTTTCAGATACGCAGTATTTT. Amino acid sequence: CASSTLGLAGGRVSDTQYF.

V and J are TRBV7-9 and TRBJ2-7; D unclear. The V gene's germline CDR1 is SEHNR and CDR2 FQNEAQ (reference sequence). V was trimmed by 5 bases and J by 3 bases, leaving 17 bases between them. This CDR3 is built from 15 residues. The CDR3 DNA reads as TGTGCCAGCAGCCATGCAGGCCGCAAAAACTACGAGCAGTACTTC. Its translation: CASSHAGRKNYEQYF.

The rearrangement links TRBV30 to TRBJ2-2, with D perhaps matching TRBD1 (5 bases). Germline lookup yields CDR1 GTSNPN and CDR2 SVGIG (reference sequence). The CDR3 has 14 amino acids. V lost 6 bases and J lost 3, with 14 bases in between. CDR3 sequence (DNA): TGTGCCTGTCGGCGACAGCCCGACACCGGGGAGCTGTTTTTT. This gives the protein CACRRQPDTGELFF.

This sequence joins TRBV19 and TRBJ2-3; 9 bases line up with TRBD2. The V gene end was trimmed by 7 bases and the J gene end by 0 bases; junction bases not matched to a gene: 2. The CDR3 spans 14 residues. The germline CDR1 and CDR2 sequences are LNHDA and SQIVND (reference sequence). DNA for the CDR3: TGTGCCAGTAATGCGGGAGGGAGCACAGATACGCAGTATTTT. Its translation: CASNAGGSTDTQYF.

This chain joins TRBV4-1 and TRBJ2-1, with 7 bases matching TRBD2. Germline V lookup: CDR1 MGHRA, CDR2 YSYEKL. Germline trimming cut 1 base from V and 9 bases from J; bases unmatched to any gene: 9. This CDR3 spans 15 amino acids. The CDR3 protein is CASSQGGGRRGEQFF. The CDR3 nucleotides are TGCGCCAGCAGCCAAGGAGGCGGGAGACGAGGTGAGCAGTTCTTC.

CDR3 DNA sequence: TGTGCCAGCAGTAACAGGGACCGTTTGACTGAAGCTTTCTTT. Translated: CASSNRDRLTEAFF. This chain uses TRBV2 with TRBJ1-1, with a tentative D call TRBD1 (6 bases). CDR3 length equals 14 residues. V was cut by 5 bases and J by 5 bases, with 15 bases left in between. CDR1 is SNHLY and CDR2 is FYNNEI in the germline V gene. Full variable domain (rest looked up from reference TRBV2 and TRBJ1-1): EPEVTQTPSHQVTQMGQEVILRCVPISNHLYFYWYRQILGQKVEFLVSFYNNEISEKSEIFDDQFSVERPDGSNFTLKIRSTKLEDSAMYFCASSNRDRLTEAFFGQGTRLTVV.

This clone was observed a handful of times. Other DNA sequences within the sample encode an identical CDR3. The chain couples TRBV5-1 to TRBJ1-1; 9 bases are a match to TRBD1. From germline, CDR1 is SGHRS and CDR2 YFSETQ. The CDR3 is made up of 14 amino acids. J was trimmed by 1 base and V by 4 bases; bases with no gene match: 2. The CDR3 here is CASSRGQGNTEAFF. CDR3 coding DNA: TGCGCCAGCAGCAGGGGACAGGGGAACACTGAAGCTTTCTTT. The variable domain in full, completed from reference TRBV5-1 and TRBJ1-1, reads KAGVTQTPRYLIKTRGQQVTLSCSPISGHRSVSWYQQTPGQGLQFLFEYFSETQRNKGNFPGRFSGRQFSNSRSEMNVSTLELGDSALYLCASSRGQGNTEAFFGQGTRLTVV.

The chain combines TRBV28 with TRBJ1-1; D is perhaps TRBD1 (6 bases). The CDR3 has 13 amino acids. V lost 3 bases, J lost 6 bases, and 11 bases lay in between. Germline CDR1 and CDR2: MDHEN and SYDVKM. The CDR3 DNA follows: TGTGCCAGCAGTTTTACAGGGCGGGCTGAAGCTTTCTTT. This codes for CASSFTGRAEAFF.

The chain employs TRBV2 and TRBJ2-3; 15 nucleotides line up with TRBD2. The J segment lost 6 bases and the V segment lost 8 bases, leaving 6 bases of the junction unmatched. This CDR3 has 15 amino acids. Germline loops: CDR1 SNHLY, CDR2 FYNNEI. CDR3 region: CASVGTSGRYDTQYF. In DNA form, the CDR3 reads TGTGCCAGCGTCGGGACTAGCGGGAGGTACGATACGCAGTATTTT.

As to this clone: This sample includes further DNA sequences coding for the same CDR3. The chain is built from TRBV9 and TRBJ1-4; D unclear. Trimming shortened V by 2 bases and J by 6 bases, and 29 bases separated the two germline ends. CDR1 and CDR2 (germline): SGDLS, YYNGEE. The CDR3 loop spans 20 amino acids. The CDR3 region has the DNA TGTGCCAGCAGCGTCGGTTTAAGTTTCGGGAGGTCCGAGCAGGATGAAAAACTGTTTTTT. Amino acid sequence: CASSVGLSFGRSEQDEKLFF.

In this sample, this clone turned up a few times. This chain links TRBV13 with TRBJ1-2; 10 bases match TRBD1. CDR1 PRHDT and CDR2 FYEKMQ come from the germline V gene (reference sequence). Losses at the gene ends were 4 bases for V and 1 base for J; bases not matched to a gene: 21. This CDR3 has 21 residues. CDR3 in amino acids: CASSSTRFQTGGANFNYGYTF. DNA of the CDR3: TGTGCCAGCAGCTCGACGAGGTTTCAGACAGGGGGCGCGAATTTTAACTATGGCTACACCTTC.

The J gene is TRBJ2-3, the V gene TRBV7-2; the D gene is possibly TRBD1 (6 bases). Germline CDR1 and CDR2: SGHTA and FQGNSA. V was pared by 5 bases and J by 2 bases, with 17 bases between. The CDR3 is 16 amino acids. The CDR3 spells CASSPPTGGPTDTQYF. In DNA, the CDR3 is TGTGCCAGCAGCCCCCCGACAGGTGGGCCCACAGATACGCAGTATTTT.

As DNA, the CDR3 is TGTGCCAGTAGTATATCGGTTTCAGATACGCAGTATTTT. It specifies CASSISVSDTQYF. The chain couples TRBV19 to TRBJ2-3; D not certain. The V gene lost 2 bases and the J gene lost 4 bases, with 7 bases spanning the gap. CDR3 size: 13 residues. Germline lookup yields CDR1 LNHDA and CDR2 SQIVND (reference sequence).

This chain uses TRBV28 with TRBJ2-3, with 7 positions matching TRBD2. The CDR3 totals 13 residues. Germline lookup yields CDR1 MDHEN and CDR2 SYDVKM. V lost 5 bases and J lost 4; bases outside the gene matches: 3. The CDR3, as DNA: TGTGCCAGCAGTCGGGAGGTGCCAGATACGCAGTATTTT. Translation: CASSREVPDTQYF.

This chain joins TRBV30 and TRBJ1-1; a possible D gene is TRBD1 (6 bases). The V and J ends lost 5 bases and 3 bases respectively, with 10 bases between them. Germline V CDR1 and CDR2: GTSNPN, SVGIG (reference sequence). This CDR3 has 12 amino acids. CDR3 DNA sequence: TGTGCCTGGGACACAGGGTACACTGAAGCTTTCTTT. Its translation is CAWDTGYTEAFF.

The rearrangement joins TRBV11-2 to TRBJ2-1; no clear D. There are 12 residues in the CDR3. Trimming took 0 bases from V and 7 from J, leaving 4 bases between them. Germline CDR1 SGHAT, CDR2 FQNNGV. The CDR3 DNA sequence: TGTGCCAGCAGCTTAGATTCGAATGAGCAGTTCTTC. Translated, it gives CASSLDSNEQFF.

Concerning this clone itself: This specimen includes other DNA sequences encoding the same CDR3. V is TRBV28 and J is TRBJ2-3; D gene ambiguous. The germline V gene encodes CDR1 MDHEN and CDR2 SYDVKM. This CDR3 has 13 residues. Deletions cut 6 bases from V and 2 bases from J, with 9 bases between. DNA of the CDR3: TGTGCCAGCAGAGACTCATCCACAGATACGCAGTATTTT. It yields the protein CASRDSSTDTQYF.

The chain is built from TRBV19 and TRBJ2-3, with 7 positions matching TRBD2. The V gene end was trimmed by 6 bases and the J gene end by 3 bases; junction bases not matched to a gene: 12. CDR1 and CDR2 from the germline V gene are LNHDA and SQIVND (reference sequence). This CDR3 spans 16 amino acids. The CDR3 coding sequence is TGTGCCAGTAGAGCCCGAGGGAGGGGAACGACAGATACGCAGTATTTT. The encoded protein is CASRARGRGTTDTQYF.

A word on this clone: The sample holds other DNA sequences that translate to the same CDR3. This rearrangement joins TRBV4-2 to TRBJ2-2; 7 bases align to TRBD1. There are 15 residues in the CDR3. J was trimmed by 2 bases and V by 7 bases; bases with no gene match: 7. Germline CDR1 and CDR2: LGHNA and YNFKEQ. The CDR3 DNA is TGTGCCAGCACCTACAGGGGTCTCAACACCGGGGAGCTGTTTTTT. Amino acids: CASTYRGLNTGELFF.

CDR3 DNA: TGTGCCAGCAGCTTAACAGGGGGCGCGGGCCGTGAAGCTTTCTTT. This codes for CASSLTGGAGREAFF. The chain employs TRBV5-6 and TRBJ1-1, with 9 bases aligning to TRBD1. The germline V gene has CDR1 SGHDT and CDR2 YYEEEE. Trimming cost V 2 bases and J 7 bases; bases outside gene matches: 9. CDR3 length equals 15 residues. The whole variable domain, filled in from reference TRBV5-6 and TRBJ1-1, reads DAGVTQSPTHLIKTRGQQVTLRCSPKSGHDTVSWYQQALGQGPQFIFQYYEEEERQRGNFPDRFSGHQFPNYSSELNVNALLLGDSALYLCASSLTGGAGREAFFGQGTRLTVV.

The chain employs TRBV18 and TRBJ2-3; D unresolved. V was cut by 2 bases and J by 0 bases, with 9 bases left in between. Germline CDR1 is KGHSH and CDR2 is LQKENI. This CDR3 is 15 amino acids long. The CDR3 loop is CASSPRMTSTDTQYF. Here the CDR3 DNA reads TGTGCCAGCTCACCAAGGATGACTAGCACAGATACGCAGTATTTT.

The V and J genes are TRBV15 and TRBJ1-1, with D possibly TRBD1 on 6 matching bases. The germline V gene encodes CDR1 LNHNV and CDR2 YYDKDF (reference sequence). V was pared by 4 bases and J by 1 base, with 10 bases between. CDR3 length equals 14 residues. In DNA, the CDR3 is TGTGCCACCAGCACCGGGACAAGGAACACTGAAGCTTTCTTT. It specifies CATSTGTRNTEAFF. The whole variable domain, filled in from reference TRBV15 and TRBJ1-1, reads DAMVIQNPRYQVTQFGKPVTLSCSQTLNHNVMYWYQQKSSQAPKLLFHYYDKDFNNEADTPDNFQSRRPNTSFCFLDIRSPGLGDTAMYLCATSTGTRNTEAFFGQGTRLTVV.